These 25 T cell receptor beta chains share one sample of origin, sequenced in a study of identifying expanded T cells in peripheral blood. Clones were read by immunoSEQ multiplex PCR, and TCRdb kept only the in-frame ones, dropping some. The repertoire holds 100,000 or so clones, with 70% to 90% as singletons. The sequenced sample was blood. The receptors derive from a person between 18 and 75 years old in good health.

The V gene is TRBV6-5, the J gene TRBJ2-7; possibly TRBD2 for D (6 bases). Trimming took 4 bases from V and 2 from J, leaving 12 bases between them. The germline CDR1 and CDR2 sequences are MNHEY and SVGAGI. This CDR3 spans 14 amino acids. CDR3: CASSLNGGTYEQYF. The CDR3 DNA reads TGTGCCAGCAGTTTGAACGGGGGAACCTACGAGCAGTACTTC.

This clone was picked up one time. V is TRBV7-2 and J is TRBJ1-2; D unresolved. Trimming cost V 1 base and J 8 bases, with 11 bases left between them. This CDR3 region has 13 residues. Germline V CDR1 and CDR2: SGHTA, FQGNSA. The CDR3 here is CASSLEQSLGYTF. CDR3 DNA sequence: TGTGCCAGCAGCTTAGAACAGTCCTTAGGCTACACCTTC.

The rearrangement uses TRBV4-2 and TRBJ2-7, with D possibly TRBD1 on 6 matching bases. The CDR3 consists of 17 residues. Trimming took 0 bases from V and 3 from J, leaving 18 bases between them. Germline V gives CDR1 LGHNA, CDR2 YNFKEQ. CDR3 loop: CASSQEGKGGNLYEQYF. In DNA, the CDR3 is TGTGCCAGCAGCCAAGAAGGGAAAGGGGGAAATCTCTACGAGCAGTACTTC.

This rearrangement joins TRBV7-9 to TRBJ1-1, with TRBD1 as a possible D gene (5 bases). The CDR3 is 15 residues long. With 5 bases removed from V and 2 bases from J, the gap between germline ends came to 15 bases. CDR1 is SEHNR, CDR2 FQNEAQ, per germline (reference sequence). CDR3 sequence reads: CASSLQDTFNTEAFF. CDR3 nucleotide sequence: TGTGCCAGCAGCCTACAGGATACTTTTAACACTGAAGCTTTCTTT.

The table lists this clone with a count of one. J is TRBJ2-1 and V is TRBV27; D call uncertain. Germline lookup yields CDR1 MNHEY and CDR2 SMNVEV (reference sequence). Trimming removed 7 bases at V and 6 bases at J, with 1 base between. The length of the CDR3 is 9 residues. DNA for the CDR3: TGTGCCAGCATCAATGAGCAGTTCTTC. This gives the protein CASINEQFF.

The V call is TRBV5-4, the J call TRBJ2-7, with D maybe TRBD2 (6 bases). Trimming removed 1 base at V and 0 bases at J, with 11 bases between. This CDR3 comprises 15 residues. Germline loops: CDR1 SGHNT, CDR2 YYREEE (reference sequence). CDR3 region: CASSLFDGGSYEQYF. DNA of the CDR3: TGTGCCAGCAGCTTGTTTGACGGGGGCTCCTACGAGCAGTACTTC.

This sequence joins TRBV7-2 and TRBJ1-3, with unresolved D. V lost 1 base and J lost 0, with 13 bases in between. The CDR3 has 17 residues. Germline-derived CDR1 and CDR2 are SGHTA and FQGNSA. CDR3: CASSLGGGRFSGNTIYF. CDR3 coding DNA: TGTGCCAGCAGCTTAGGAGGCGGCAGGTTCTCTGGAAACACCATATATTTT.

The chain employs TRBV2 and TRBJ2-7, with D maybe TRBD2 (6 bases). The V and J ends lost 6 bases and 3 bases respectively, with 9 bases between them. The V gene's germline CDR1 is SNHLY and CDR2 FYNNEI. The CDR3 is 12 residues long. The CDR3 region has the DNA TGTGCCAGCAGGTACGGGGGCTACGAGCAGTACTTC. Protein: CASRYGGYEQYF. Full variable domain (rest looked up from reference TRBV2 and TRBJ2-7): EPEVTQTPSHQVTQMGQEVILRCVPISNHLYFYWYRQILGQKVEFLVSFYNNEISEKSEIFDDQFSVERPDGSNFTLKIRSTKLEDSAMYFCASRYGGYEQYFGPGTRLTVT.

This clone was detected only a few times. Here the CDR3 reads CASSLSSGLGNTIYF. In DNA, the CDR3 is TGCGCCAGCAGCTTAAGCTCGGGGCTTGGAAACACCATATATTTT. V and J are TRBV5-1 and TRBJ1-3; D might be TRBD1 (5 bases). Germline-derived CDR1 and CDR2 are SGHRS and YFSETQ. The CDR3 runs to 15 residues. Between the trimmed V and J ends, which lost 2 bases and 3 bases, there was a span of 12 bases.

This chain uses TRBV21-1 with TRBJ1-2. TRBV21-1 corresponds to a pseudogene. The CDR3 has 10 amino acids. CDR3 residues: CANLIGGYTF. The CDR3 DNA follows: TGTGCCAACCTTATCGGGGGCTACACCTTC.

This clone turned up a few times. J is TRBJ2-7 and V is TRBV5-1, with D possibly matching TRBD1 (6 bases). The CDR3 runs 16 residues. Between the trimmed V and J ends, which lost 0 bases and 4 bases, there was a span of 17 bases. Germline lookup yields CDR1 SGHRS and CDR2 YFSETQ. CDR3 residues: CASSLGVRTEEYEQYF. The CDR3 coding sequence is TGCGCCAGCAGCTTGGGAGTGAGGACAGAAGAGTACGAGCAGTACTTC. The complete variable domain, with remaining parts taken from reference TRBV5-1 and TRBJ2-7, reads KAGVTQTPRYLIKTRGQQVTLSCSPISGHRSVSWYQQTPGQGLQFLFEYFSETQRNKGNFPGRFSGRQFSNSRSEMNVSTLELGDSALYLCASSLGVRTEEYEQYFGPGTRLTVT.

This rearrangement joins TRBV19 to TRBJ2-7; the D is unclear. V was cut by 3 bases and J by 3 bases, with 9 bases left in between. There are 13 residues in the CDR3. The germline V gene encodes CDR1 LNHDA and CDR2 SQIVND (reference sequence). The DNA of the CDR3 is TGTGCCAGTAGTATCGGCAGGAACTACGAGCAGTACTTC. Translated, it gives CASSIGRNYEQYF.

The CDR3 here is CASSPPSVAYNEQFF. In DNA form, the CDR3 reads TGTGCCAGCTCACCCCCCTCTGTAGCCTACAATGAGCAGTTCTTC. The rearrangement joins TRBV18 to TRBJ2-1; D remains unclear. The CDR3 totals 15 residues. CDR1 KGHSH and CDR2 LQKENI come from the germline V gene. The V gene lost 3 bases and the J gene lost 2 bases, with 11 bases spanning the gap.

The chain joins TRBV7-2 to TRBJ2-5; D possibly corresponds to TRBD1 (6 bases). The CDR3 runs 13 residues. Germline V gene sequence: CDR1 SGHTA, CDR2 FQGNSA. Trimming cost V 2 bases and J 5 bases, with 9 bases left between them. The CDR3 nucleotides read TGTGCCAGCAGCTTATGGCAGGGGGAGACCCAGTACTTC. This encodes CASSLWQGETQYF.

This clone has just one count. The genes are TRBV19 and TRBJ1-5; D may be TRBD1 (6 bases). The germline gives CDR1 LNHDA, CDR2 SQIVND (reference sequence). Trimming removed 1 base at V and 1 base at J, with 14 bases between. The CDR3 loop spans 17 amino acids. The CDR3 loop is CASSIASRGASNQPQHF. The CDR3 region has the DNA TGTGCCAGTAGTATAGCGTCCCGGGGGGCGAGCAATCAGCCCCAGCATTTT.

The DNA of the CDR3 is TGTGCCAGCAGCACGAGACAGGGTAGCTCTGGAAACACCATATATTTT. Residues: CASSTRQGSSGNTIYF. This chain joins TRBV21-1 and TRBJ1-3; the table's D call TRBD1 went unverified against the DNA. TRBV21-1 is a documented pseudogene. The length of the CDR3 is 16 residues.

This clone was observed once. The gene calls are TRBV4-3 and TRBJ2-3; 12 bases match TRBD1. Germline V gene sequence: CDR1 LGHNA, CDR2 YSLEER. After removal of 2 bases from V and 4 bases from J, the junction contained 4 bases not matched to a gene. The CDR3 is made up of 16 amino acids. Here the CDR3 reads CASSQTGTGGPDTQYF. CDR3 coding DNA: TGCGCCAGCAGCCAAACCGGGACAGGGGGCCCAGATACGCAGTATTTT.

The V call is TRBV5-1, the J call TRBJ2-5, with TRBD2 as a possible D gene (6 bases). The CDR3 runs to 13 residues. The V end was cut by 4 bases, the J end by 5 bases, with 12 bases between. Germline values: CDR1 SGHRS, CDR2 YFSETQ. The CDR3 is CASSRSGEETQYF. DNA for the CDR3: TGCGCCAGCAGCCGGTCGGGGGAGGAGACCCAGTACTTC.

This clone was seen a few times. V and J are TRBV14 and TRBJ1-2; a weak D match, TRBD1 (5 bases). CDR1 and CDR2 from the germline V gene are SGHDN and FVKESK. Trimming pared 0 bases from V and 5 bases from J, leaving 19 bases between. CDR3 length equals 17 residues. CDR3 amino acids: CASSQDPWGGVGYGYTF. In DNA, the CDR3 is TGTGCCAGCAGCCAAGATCCCTGGGGCGGGGTCGGGTATGGCTACACCTTC.

J is TRBJ2-4 and V is TRBV19; tentative D call: TRBD1 (6 bases). The CDR3 runs to 13 residues. Trimming removed 6 bases from V and 7 bases from J, with 13 bases in between. Germline V gene data show CDR1 as LNHDA and CDR2 as SQIVND (reference sequence). The DNA of the CDR3 is TGTGCCAGTAGATCCCCCCAGGGGAACATTCAGTACTTC. Residues: CASRSPQGNIQYF.

The chain employs TRBV30 and TRBJ2-2; D ambiguous. There are 16 residues in the CDR3. V was trimmed by 0 bases and J by 0 bases, leaving 11 bases between them. CDR1 is GTSNPN, CDR2 SVGIG, per germline (reference sequence). In DNA form, the CDR3 reads TGTGCCTGGAGTGTACCGGCTAGAGCGAACACCGGGGAGCTGTTTTTT. Translation: CAWSVPARANTGELFF.

This CDR3 is CASSLRGAGSYEQYF. DNA of the CDR3: TGTGCCAGCAGCTTAAGAGGGGCCGGGTCCTACGAGCAGTACTTC. V usage is TRBV11-2 and J usage is TRBJ2-7; D is tentatively TRBD1 or TRBD2 (5 bases each). The germline CDR1 and CDR2 sequences are SGHAT and FQNNGV. The CDR3 runs to 15 residues. Trimming removed 2 bases from V and 1 base from J, with 12 bases in between.

The V call is TRBV11-2, the J call TRBJ1-4, with a tentative D call TRBD1 (5 bases). The CDR3 is made up of 17 amino acids. Germline CDR1 is SGHAT and CDR2 is FQNNGV. V dropped 1 base and J dropped 5 bases, with 17 bases sitting between them. Here the CDR3 DNA reads TGTGCCAGCAGCTTAGGGAGAGAGGCAGGGTTGAATGAAAAACTGTTTTTT. It codes for CASSLGREAGLNEKLFF. Full variable domain (outside the CDR3, taken from reference TRBV11-2 and TRBJ1-4): EAGVAQSPRYKIIEKRQSVAFWCNPISGHATLYWYQQILGQGPKLLIQFQNNGVVDDSQLPKDRFSAERLKGVDSTLKIQPAKLEDSAVYLCASSLGREAGLNEKLFFGSGTQLSVL.

The chain links TRBV6-5 to TRBJ1-5; D possibly corresponds to TRBD1 (6 bases). The V end was cut by 10 bases, the J end by 7 bases, with 14 bases between. Germline V lookup: CDR1 MNHEY, CDR2 SVGAGI. The CDR3 runs to 12 residues. CDR3 in amino acids: CATKPGGQPQHF. The CDR3 DNA follows: TGTGCCACCAAACCGGGGGGCCAGCCCCAGCATTTT.

This chain joins TRBV11-1 and TRBJ2-5; no reliable D call. CDR3 length: 13 residues. Trimming cost V 1 base and J 7 bases, with 10 bases left between them. Germline V gene data show CDR1 as SGHAT and CDR2 as FQDESV (reference sequence). The DNA for the CDR3 is TGTGCCAGCAGCTTAGATCCTATGTGGACCCAGTACTTC. This translates into CASSLDPMWTQYF.